This T cell receptor beta chain was sequenced in a study of T-cell reconstitution after alpha-beta-depleted transplantation in children. During its preparation, the TCRbeta library received unique molecular identifiers. A single record per CDR3 protein comes from TCRdb applying MiXCR to the PCR reads. The sample comprises 95,000 to 150,000 distinct CDR3 sequences, roughly 23% of which are singletons, and 10% rests with the top ten. Study-level findings and limits: About two months after transplant, alpha-beta T cells reportedly came from several hundred expanded graft clones. Surviving thymic progenitors and recipient T cells were the source of high TCRbeta diversity at day 60 in some patients. At one year after transplant, newly produced T cells mostly accounted for T-cell counts and diversity.

About this clonotype itself: Antigen: not known.

Germline V CDR1 and CDR2: MNHEY, SVGEGT. The trim removed 5 bases at V and 4 bases at J, leaving 9 bases unmatched. The CDR3 spans 16 residues. The chain is built from TRBV6-2 or TRBV6-3 and TRBJ2-1; 9 bases fit TRBD1. This clonotype originated in a male patient aged 2 to 10 who had a stem cell transplant for chronic granulomatous disease, so the T cells may come from the graft donor. This specimen was PBMCs, mostly from graft donor cells, taken 180 days after TCRalphabeta/CD19-depleted stem cell transplant. The CDR3, as DNA: TGTGCCAGCAGTAACCGGGACAGGGTATTGTACAATGAGCAGTTCTTC. This translates into CASSNRDRVLYNEQFF.